These 12 T cell receptor beta chains were all obtained from the same sample, sequenced in a study of blood T cell repertoires in COVID-19. The method was immunoSEQ multiplex PCR; TCRdb's version includes in-frame clones alone and lacks a portion of them. The top ten hold around 6.1% of the sample, which has about 160,000 clones, around 86% seen once. The sample taken for sequencing was peripheral blood. The origin of the receptors is a man older than 75 with acute or convalescent COVID-19.

This clone occurred once. The chain uses TRBV28 and TRBJ1-5; D gene uncertain. The germline V and J ends were trimmed by 3 bases and 7 bases, with 16 bases remaining between them. This CDR3 has 15 residues. Germline loops: CDR1 MDHEN, CDR2 SYDVKM. The DNA for the CDR3 is TGTGCCAGCAGTTTTGTCGCTAAAGCGGGGCAGCCCCAGCATTTT. This translates into CASSFVAKAGQPQHF.

This clone has only one observation. The rearrangement joins TRBV5-1 to TRBJ2-2; tentatively, D is TRBD1 (5 bases). This CDR3 has 16 amino acids. V dropped 4 bases and J dropped 6 bases, with 19 bases sitting between them. Germline values: CDR1 SGHRS, CDR2 YFSETQ. CDR3 amino acids: CASSPQSREGAGELFF. The CDR3, as DNA: TGCGCCAGCAGCCCTCAATCCAGGGAAGGGGCCGGGGAGCTGTTTTTT.

V and J are TRBV25-1 and TRBJ2-3, with D perhaps matching TRBD2 (6 bases). Trimming shortened V by 4 bases and J by 1 base, and 15 bases separated the two germline ends. This CDR3 is built from 16 residues. Germline CDR1 reads MGHDK; CDR2 reads SYGVNS. The DNA for the CDR3 is TGTGCCAGCAGTGCTCCGCTCCCGGGGGGCACAGATACGCAGTATTTT. Translated: CASSAPLPGGTDTQYF.

J is TRBJ1-1 and V is TRBV19; tentatively, D is TRBD1 (5 bases). Trimming took 10 bases from V and 1 from J, leaving 13 bases between them. Germline V lookup: CDR1 LNHDA, CDR2 SQIVND (reference sequence). There are 13 residues in the CDR3. The CDR3 loop is CATAMGGNTEAFF. CDR3 nucleotides: TGTGCCACAGCTATGGGGGGGAACACTGAAGCTTTCTTT.

This clone has a handful of counts. The chain carries TRBV19 and TRBJ2-7; 8 bases are a match to TRBD1. Trimming at V came to 3 bases and at J to 3 bases, leaving 7 bases not matched to a gene. The germline V gene has CDR1 LNHDA and CDR2 SQIVND (reference sequence). CDR3 length: 15 residues. CDR3 in amino acids: CASSIVPGQGYEQYF. The CDR3 coding sequence is TGTGCCAGTAGTATTGTACCCGGACAGGGCTACGAGCAGTACTTC. Full variable domain (outside the CDR3, taken from reference TRBV19 and TRBJ2-7): DGGITQSPKYLFRKEGQNVTLSCEQNLNHDAMYWYRQDPGQGLRLIYYSQIVNDFQKGDIAEGYSVSREKKESFPLTVTSAQKNPTAFYLCASSIVPGQGYEQYFGPGTRLTVT.

This chain links TRBV28 with TRBJ2-7; a weak D match, TRBD2 (6 bases). The CDR3 consists of 15 residues. The germline gives CDR1 MDHEN, CDR2 SYDVKM. V shed 6 bases and J shed 2 bases, with 17 bases lying between them. The CDR3 sequence is CASSRTRAGTYEQYF. CDR3 in DNA: TGTGCCAGCAGCCGAACCCGAGCGGGTACCTACGAGCAGTACTTC.

The rearrangement links TRBV7-8 to TRBJ1-5; TRBD1 matches at 9 bases. Unmatched junction bases numbered 1, after V lost 3 bases and J lost 4 bases. The CDR3 is 14 amino acids. Germline V lookup: CDR1 SGHVS, CDR2 FQNEAQ. CDR3 protein: CASSFDRGNQPQHF. CDR3 DNA sequence: TGTGCCAGCAGCTTCGACAGGGGGAATCAGCCCCAGCATTTT.

This clone has just one count. J is TRBJ1-2 and V is TRBV28, with D unclear. The germline CDR1 and CDR2 sequences are MDHEN and SYDVKM. V was trimmed by 2 bases and J by 8 bases, leaving 15 bases between them. The CDR3 covers 14 residues. CDR3 loop: CASSLRVEVEGYTF. For the CDR3, the DNA is TGTGCCAGCAGTTTAAGAGTCGAGGTGGAAGGCTACACCTTC.

The chain carries TRBV9 and TRBJ2-7; TRBD1 aligns across 8 bases. Germline loops: CDR1 SGDLS, CDR2 YYNGEE. Trimming removed 0 bases from V and 5 bases from J; junction bases left unmatched: 7. The CDR3 has 15 residues. The CDR3 is CASSVDVGQVNEQYF. In nucleotides, the CDR3 is TGTGCCAGCAGCGTAGATGTGGGACAGGTTAACGAGCAGTACTTC.

The rearrangement uses TRBV9 and TRBJ2-1; 9 bases are a match to TRBD2. Germline lookup yields CDR1 SGDLS and CDR2 YYNGEE. The V segment lost 4 bases and the J segment 6 bases; nucleotides outside the gene matches: 8. The CDR3 is 15 amino acids. CDR3 sequence: CASSRSGSVSNEQFF. DNA of the CDR3: TGTGCCAGCAGCCGTAGCGGGAGTGTGAGCAATGAGCAGTTCTTC.

The V and J genes are TRBV7-3 and TRBJ2-1; 11 bases align to TRBD2. With 4 bases clipped from V and 6 bases from J, the junction kept 2 bases outside the gene matches. The CDR3 sequence is 14 residues long. Germline CDR1 reads SGHTA; CDR2 reads FQGTGA. The CDR3 sequence: CASSWGTSGNEQFF. The CDR3 DNA reads TGTGCCAGCAGCTGGGGGACTAGCGGCAATGAGCAGTTCTTC.

The chain has TRBV11-2 and TRBJ2-3; 9 nucleotides line up with TRBD2. After removal of 5 bases from V and 3 bases from J, the junction contained 3 bases not matched to a gene. CDR1 is SGHAT, CDR2 FQNNGV, per germline. The CDR3 spans 14 residues. CDR3 in amino acids: CASSASGRTDTQYF. The CDR3 nucleotides are TGTGCCAGCAGCGCGAGCGGGAGGACAGATACGCAGTATTTT.